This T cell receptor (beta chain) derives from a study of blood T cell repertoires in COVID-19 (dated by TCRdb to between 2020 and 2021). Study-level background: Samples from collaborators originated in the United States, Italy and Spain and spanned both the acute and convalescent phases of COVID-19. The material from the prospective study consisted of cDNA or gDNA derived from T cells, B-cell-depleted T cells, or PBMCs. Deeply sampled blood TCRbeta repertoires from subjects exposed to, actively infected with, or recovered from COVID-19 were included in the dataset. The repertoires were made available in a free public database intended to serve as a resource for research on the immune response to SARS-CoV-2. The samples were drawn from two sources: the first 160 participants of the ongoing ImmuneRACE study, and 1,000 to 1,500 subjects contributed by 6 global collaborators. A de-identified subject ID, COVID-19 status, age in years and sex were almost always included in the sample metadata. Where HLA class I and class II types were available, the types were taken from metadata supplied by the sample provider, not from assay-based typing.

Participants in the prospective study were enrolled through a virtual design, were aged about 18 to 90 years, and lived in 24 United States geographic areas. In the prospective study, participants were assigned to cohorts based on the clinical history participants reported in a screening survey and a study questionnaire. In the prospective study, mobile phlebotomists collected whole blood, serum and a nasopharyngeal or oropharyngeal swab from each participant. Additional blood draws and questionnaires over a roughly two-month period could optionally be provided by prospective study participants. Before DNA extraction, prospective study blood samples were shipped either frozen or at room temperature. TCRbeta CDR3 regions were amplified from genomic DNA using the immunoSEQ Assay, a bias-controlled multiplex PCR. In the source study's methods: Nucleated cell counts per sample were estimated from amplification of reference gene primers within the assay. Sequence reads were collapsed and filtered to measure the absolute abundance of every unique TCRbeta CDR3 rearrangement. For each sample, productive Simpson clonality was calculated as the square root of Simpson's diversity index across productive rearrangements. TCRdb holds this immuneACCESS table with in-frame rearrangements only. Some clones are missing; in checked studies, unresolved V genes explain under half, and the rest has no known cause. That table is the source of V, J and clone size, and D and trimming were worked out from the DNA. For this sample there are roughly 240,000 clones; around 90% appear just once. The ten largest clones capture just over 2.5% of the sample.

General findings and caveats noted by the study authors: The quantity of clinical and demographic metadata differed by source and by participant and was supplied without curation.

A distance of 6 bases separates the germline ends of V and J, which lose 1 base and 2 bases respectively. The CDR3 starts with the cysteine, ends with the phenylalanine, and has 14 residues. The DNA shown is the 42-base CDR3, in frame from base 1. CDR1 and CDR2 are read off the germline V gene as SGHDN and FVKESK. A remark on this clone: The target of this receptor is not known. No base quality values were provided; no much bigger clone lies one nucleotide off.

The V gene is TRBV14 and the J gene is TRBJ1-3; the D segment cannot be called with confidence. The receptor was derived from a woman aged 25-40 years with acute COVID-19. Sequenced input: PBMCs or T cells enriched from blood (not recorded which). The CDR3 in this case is CASSQGPAGNTIYF. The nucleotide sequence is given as TGTGCCAGCAGCCAAGGTCCAGCTGGAAACACCATATATTTT.